This T cell receptor beta chain came from a study of human T cells and chemical hapten exposure. As for the study in general: Patches that contained 0.01% DPC were applied to the upper back and read at 6 days. Study conclusions and caveats: The number of TCRs above 1 in 1000 frequency did not change after DPC sensitization.

Time point in this sample: patch test 1, 2 weeks after DPC sensitization. Treatment denoted: therapeutic diphenylcyclopropenone sensitization with weekly scalp DPC. Every donor had alopecia and was 18 to 70 years old; all were suitable for DPC. Germline CDR1 is SQVTM and CDR2 is ANQGSEA. Deletions cut 1 base from V and 4 bases from J, with 9 bases between. CDR3 size: 13 residues. Concerning this clonotype itself: Its antigen is currently unknown.

The authors' processing: Ranging from roughly 20,000 to 750,000, TCR counts per sample had a median value of approximately 99,000. TCRdb re-derived calls from the RACE reads in MiXCR, one entry per CDR3 protein. The V and J calls here are based on TCRdb, not the publication. The repertoire holds just under 350,000 distinct CDR3 sequences, with approximately 6.9% as singletons. The source was whole blood, collected in connection with sensitization to the hapten diphenylcyclopropenone (DPC). J is TRBJ2-3 and V is TRBV29-1; D unclear. This clonotype originated in a woman between 18 and 29 years old with alopecia areata. Some clones in this sample may be carry-over from other donors' samples. The CDR3 spells CSVEARSSDTQYF. CDR3 in DNA: TGCAGCGTTGAAGCTCGGTCCTCAGATACGCAGTATTTT.